The 10 T cell receptor beta chains below were found in one sample sequenced in a study of response to subunit inactivated influenza vaccine. One entry per CDR3 protein, called by TCRdb with MiXCR from the RT-PCR reads. The sample carries more than 150,000 distinct CDR3 sequences, about 9.3% recorded once. The sequencing here drew on non-naive T cells sorted from PBMCs, taken on the day of vaccination. The origin of the receptors is a man aged 45-65 years who received an inactivated influenza vaccine.

The table lists this clonotype with many counts. The V and J genes are TRBV2 and TRBJ1-5; TRBD1 is a possible D gene (6 bases). Germline V CDR1 and CDR2: SNHLY, FYNNEI. The V end lost 1 base, the J end lost 4 bases, and 11 bases lay between the germline ends. This CDR3 contains 15 residues. The DNA of the CDR3 is TGTGCCAGCAGTGAAGTCTTAGGGGGAAATCAGCCCCAGCATTTT. This translates into CASSEVLGGNQPQHF.

In its sample, this clonotype was seen many times. The chain links TRBV12-3 or TRBV12-4 to TRBJ2-1; unclear D gene. The CDR3 contains 14 residues. V lost 7 bases and J lost 6, with 16 bases in between. The CDR3 DNA reads as TGTGCCAGCACCCTTGGGGTACAGATCAATGAGCAGTTCTTC. Translating it yields CASTLGVQINEQFF.

In DNA form, the CDR3 reads TGTGCCAGCAGCTTAATGGCTAGCGGGAGTGGAGAGACCCAGTACTTC. Translating it yields CASSLMASGSGETQYF. This sequence joins TRBV7-9 and TRBJ2-5; TRBD2 matches at 10 bases. In germline, CDR1 is SEHNR, CDR2 FQNEAQ (reference sequence). The CDR3 is 16 amino acids. J was trimmed by 4 bases and V by 2 bases; bases with no gene match: 7.

The genes are TRBV5-4 and TRBJ2-3, with D possibly being TRBD1 (5 bases). Between the trimmed V and J ends, which lost 1 base and 5 bases, there was a span of 8 bases. CDR1 and CDR2 (germline): SGHNT, YYREEE (reference sequence). The CDR3 is 13 amino acids. CDR3 sequence (DNA): TGTGCCAGCAGCTTGAAAGGGGAAGATACGCAGTATTTT. Amino acids: CASSLKGEDTQYF.

This clonotype was recorded many times. The rearrangement uses TRBV20-1 and TRBJ2-3; D is possibly TRBD2 (7 bases). Deletions cut 8 bases from V and 2 bases from J, with 14 bases between. The CDR3 spans 13 residues. Germline V lookup: CDR1 DFQATT, CDR2 SNEGSKA (reference sequence). CDR3 amino acids: CSTNRDYTDTQYF. The CDR3 DNA reads as TGCAGTACAAACAGGGACTACACAGATACGCAGTATTTT.

This chain connects TRBV10-3 to TRBJ2-3; 7 bases align to TRBD1. Unmatched junction bases numbered 4, after V lost 3 bases and J lost 1 base. The CDR3 loop spans 15 amino acids. Germline CDR1 is ENHRY and CDR2 is SYGVKD. In DNA, the CDR3 is TGTGCCATCAGTGAAATCGGACAGGGCACAGATACGCAGTATTTT. This sequence encodes CAISEIGQGTDTQYF.

This clonotype occurred a few times. The rearrangement links TRBV5-6 to TRBJ1-2; D is unclear. The germline V and J ends were trimmed by 4 bases and 4 bases, with 17 bases remaining between them. CDR1 is SGHDT, CDR2 YYEEEE, per germline. CDR3 length equals 15 residues. CDR3 residues: CASSPGGRALYGYTF. The CDR3 DNA reads TGTGCCAGCAGCCCCGGCGGCAGAGCTCTCTATGGCTACACCTTC.

This clonotype has a handful of counts. CDR3 nucleotide sequence: TGTGCCAGCAGTTACCTACCCCCGGGACACGTAACCTACGAGCAGTACTTC. This gives the protein CASSYLPPGHVTYEQYF. The genes are TRBV6-5 and TRBJ2-7, with D possibly being TRBD1 (6 bases). V gave up 2 bases and J gave up 2 bases, with 19 bases separating them. The CDR3 has 17 residues. Germline V CDR1 and CDR2: MNHEY, SVGAGI.

This clonotype has just a few counts. This rearrangement joins TRBV3-1 to TRBJ2-7; D is unresolved. Germline CDR1 and CDR2: LGHDT and YNNKEL (reference sequence). The CDR3 is 13 amino acids. The germline V and J ends were trimmed by 1 base and 6 bases, with 10 bases remaining between them. The CDR3 DNA reads as TGTGCCAGCAGCCAAGGCTATGGATCCGAGCAGTACTTC. This gives the protein CASSQGYGSEQYF.

The chain links TRBV6-2 or TRBV6-3 to TRBJ2-1; 13 bases match TRBD2. V lost 8 bases and J lost 7; bases outside the gene matches: 8. This CDR3 has 15 amino acids. The germline V gene encodes CDR1 MNHEY and CDR2 SVGEGT. The CDR3 bases are TGTGCCAGCGCCACCGGGACTAGCGGGGCGAATGAGCAGTTCTTC. Its translation is CASATGTSGANEQFF.